This T cell receptor beta chain was sequenced for a study of CD8+CD57+ T cells in acquired aplastic anemia. Whoever was chosen for sequencing had shown CD8+CD57+ cell expansion by flow cytometry. TCR beta VDJ combinations and CDR3 sequences were profiled from genomic DNA. In TCRdb, the reads were re-called with MiXCR into one record per CDR3 protein. This table holds more than 150,000 distinct CDR3 sequences, approximately 52% found once. This sequence was found in a human donor with aplastic anemia. The specimen sequenced was sorted CD4+, CD8+, or CD8+CD57+ T cells (not recorded which) from PBMCs.

The CDR3 loop is CATEGGGTGAQYF. CDR3 coding DNA: TGTGCCACAGAGGGGGGAGGGACCGGGGCCCAGTACTTC. This rearrangement joins TRBV24-1 to TRBJ2-5; maybe TRBD2 (7 bases). V lost 10 bases and J 9 bases, leaving 20 bases between the germline ends. This CDR3 comprises 13 residues. Per germline, CDR1 KGHDR and CDR2 SFDVKD.